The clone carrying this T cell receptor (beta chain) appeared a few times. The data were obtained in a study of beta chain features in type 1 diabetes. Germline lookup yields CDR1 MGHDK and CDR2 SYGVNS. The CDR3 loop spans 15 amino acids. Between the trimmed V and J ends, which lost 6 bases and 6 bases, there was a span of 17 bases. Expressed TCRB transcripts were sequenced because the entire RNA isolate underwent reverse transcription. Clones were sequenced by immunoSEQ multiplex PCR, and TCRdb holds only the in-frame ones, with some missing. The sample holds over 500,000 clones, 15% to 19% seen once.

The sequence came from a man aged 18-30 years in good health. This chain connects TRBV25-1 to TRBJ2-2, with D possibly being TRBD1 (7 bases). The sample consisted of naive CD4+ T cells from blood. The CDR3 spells CASSASGGSPGELFF. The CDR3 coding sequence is TGTGCCAGCAGCGCGTCAGGGGGGAGCCCCGGGGAGCTGTTTTTT. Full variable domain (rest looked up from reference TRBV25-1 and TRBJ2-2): EADIYQTPRYLVIGTGKKITLECSQTMGHDKMYWYQQDPGMELHLIHYSYGVNSTEKGDLSSESTVSRIRTEHFPLTLESARPSHTSQYLCASSASGGSPGELFFGEGSRLTVL.